One and the same sample provided the 16 T cell receptor beta chains below, sequenced in a study of cytomegalovirus exposure and HLA in healthy donors. The PCR ran on 60 Vbeta and 13 Jbeta primers. Method: immunoSEQ multiplex PCR; TCRdb's copy keeps in-frame clones and lacks some. The sample has about 110,000 clones, approximately 82% seen once; the top ten hold around an eighth. Source material: PBMCs. These TCRs come from a man younger than 40 in good health and CMV-seropositive.

This clone appeared a few times. The chain has TRBV5-8 and TRBJ1-4; possibly TRBD1 for D (5 bases). The length of the CDR3 is 15 residues. Germline CDR1 SGHTS, CDR2 YDEGEE. Trimming removed 4 bases at V and 6 bases at J, with 16 bases between. The CDR3 DNA follows: TGTGCCAGCAGCAGCAGGGAGGGCATGGATGAAAAACTGTTTTTT. It encodes CASSSREGMDEKLFF.

This clone has only one observation. This chain joins TRBV28 and TRBJ1-6; the D gene is possibly TRBD1 (6 bases). CDR1 is MDHEN and CDR2 is SYDVKM in the germline V gene. This CDR3 comprises 16 residues. V lost 5 bases to trimming and J lost 8 bases, with 19 bases between them. Here the CDR3 DNA reads TGTGCCAGCAGTCATCACAGGGCCGGTCGAGATTCACCCCTCCACTTT. It encodes CASSHHRAGRDSPLHF. Together with reference TRBV28 and TRBJ1-6, the CDR3 gives the full variable domain: DVKVTQSSRYLVKRTGEKVFLECVQDMDHENMFWYRQDPGLGLRLIYFSYDVKMKEKGDIPEGYSVSREKKERFSLILESASTNQTSMYLCASSHHRAGRDSPLHFGNGTRLTVT.

The genes are TRBV13 and TRBJ2-1; D perhaps matches TRBD1 (6 bases). Trimming pared 4 bases from V and 4 bases from J, leaving 11 bases between. CDR3 size: 14 residues. The germline gives CDR1 PRHDT, CDR2 FYEKMQ (reference sequence). CDR3 loop: CASSSWTEYNEQFF. CDR3 bases: TGTGCCAGCAGCTCTTGGACAGAATACAATGAGCAGTTCTTC.

This clone was seen a handful of times. This sequence joins TRBV11-2 and TRBJ1-2, with a possible D match to TRBD1 (5 bases). The CDR3 length is 12 residues. Germline values: CDR1 SGHAT, CDR2 FQNNGV. V was trimmed by 2 bases and J by 8 bases, leaving 9 bases between them. The CDR3 spells CASSLRGRGYTF. The CDR3 bases are TGTGCCAGCAGCTTACGGGGGAGGGGCTACACCTTC.

The rearrangement links TRBV15 to TRBJ1-1; D possibly corresponds to TRBD1 (6 bases). Trimming left V 1 base short and J 6 bases short, with 15 bases between. The germline V gene has CDR1 LNHNV and CDR2 YYDKDF (reference sequence). The CDR3 extends over 15 amino acids. CDR3 region: CATSRATGPRSEAFF. In DNA form, the CDR3 reads TGTGCCACCAGCAGAGCAACAGGGCCCCGGTCTGAAGCTTTCTTT.

This chain connects TRBV28 to TRBJ1-3; 8 bases fit TRBD1. Germline loops: CDR1 MDHEN, CDR2 SYDVKM. The CDR3 is made up of 15 amino acids. Trimming cost V 2 bases and J 4 bases; bases outside gene matches: 4. Here the CDR3 DNA reads TGTGCCAGCAGTTTACAGGGGGCTATAGGAAACACCATATATTTT. As protein: CASSLQGAIGNTIYF. The full variable domain, in which reference TRBV28 and TRBJ1-3 provide the parts outside the CDR3, is DVKVTQSSRYLVKRTGEKVFLECVQDMDHENMFWYRQDPGLGLRLIYFSYDVKMKEKGDIPEGYSVSREKKERFSLILESASTNQTSMYLCASSLQGAIGNTIYFGEGSWLTVV.

This clone was picked up a small number of times. This chain connects TRBV21-1 to TRBJ1-2; the table assigns TRBD1, which was not confirmed against the DNA. TRBV21-1 is a pseudogene segment. The length of the CDR3 is 13 residues. CDR3 sequence (DNA): TGTGCCGGGGCTAAAACAGGGCCTTATGGCTACACCTTC. This sequence encodes CAGAKTGPYGYTF.

V gene TRBV2 combines with J gene TRBJ2-7, with D possibly matching TRBD1 (6 bases). CDR3 length: 13 residues. V lost 6 bases, J lost 1 base, and 10 bases lay in between. Germline lookup yields CDR1 SNHLY and CDR2 FYNNEI. The DNA of the CDR3 is TGTGCCAGCAGGGGGGACACTTCCTACGAGCAGTACTTC. Translated, it gives CASRGDTSYEQYF.

This chain connects TRBV2 to TRBJ1-4; 9 nucleotides agree with TRBD1. The germline CDR1 and CDR2 sequences are SNHLY and FYNNEI. This CDR3 has 15 amino acids. V lost 7 bases, J lost 8 bases, and 11 bases stayed unmatched. The CDR3 is CASIDPTGGGEKLFF. CDR3 coding DNA: TGTGCCAGCATCGACCCGACAGGGGGAGGGGAAAAACTGTTTTTT.

V usage is TRBV9 and J usage is TRBJ2-1, with 8 bases fitting TRBD2. The V gene's germline CDR1 is SGDLS and CDR2 YYNGEE. With V trimmed by 1 base and J by 6 bases, 3 bases remained unmatched. CDR3 length equals 14 residues. CDR3 coding DNA: TGTGCCAGCAGCGTAAGCGGGGGTGCCAATGAGCAGTTCTTC. Translated, it gives CASSVSGGANEQFF.

The chain uses TRBV5-6 and TRBJ2-5; tentatively, D is TRBD1 (6 bases). CDR3 length: 15 residues. CDR1 SGHDT and CDR2 YYEEEE come from the germline V gene. Trimming took 3 bases from V and 2 from J, leaving 14 bases between them. The CDR3 loop reads CASSSATGTQETQYF. DNA for the CDR3: TGTGCCAGCAGCTCCGCCACCGGGACACAAGAGACCCAGTACTTC.

The chain links TRBV5-6 to TRBJ2-7, with unresolved D. The germline V and J ends were trimmed by 0 bases and 0 bases, with 13 bases remaining between them. Germline values: CDR1 SGHDT, CDR2 YYEEEE. CDR3 length: 16 amino acids. CDR3: CASSLGDFSRSYEQYF. In DNA form, the CDR3 reads TGTGCCAGCAGCTTGGGCGACTTCTCCCGCTCCTACGAGCAGTACTTC.

The chain links TRBV7-8 to TRBJ1-1; TRBD1 might be the D (6 bases). Germline V CDR1 and CDR2: SGHVS, FQNEAQ. The CDR3 has 14 amino acids. V was clipped by 4 bases and J by 0 bases, with 9 bases between them. The CDR3 DNA sequence: TGTGCCAGCAGCTCCACAGGGCTGAACACTGAAGCTTTCTTT. Translation: CASSSTGLNTEAFF.

The chain is built from TRBV25-1 and TRBJ2-2; 8 bases map to TRBD1. J gave up 6 bases and V 5 bases, and 8 bases lay outside the gene matches. The CDR3 consists of 15 residues. CDR1 is MGHDK, CDR2 SYGVNS, per germline. CDR3 amino acids: CASSSGQGGSGELFF. The CDR3 nucleotides read TGTGCCAGCAGTTCCGGACAGGGAGGTTCCGGGGAGCTGTTTTTT.

The chain is built from TRBV4-3 and TRBJ1-3; tentatively, D is TRBD1 (5 bases). CDR1 and CDR2 (germline): LGHNA, YSLEER. Trimming removed 1 base from V and 1 base from J, with 23 bases in between. This CDR3 is 20 amino acids long. The CDR3 bases are TGCGCCAGCAGCCAAGTACGTGGCAGGGCAAAATTAGCTTCTGGAAACACCATATATTTT. The encoded protein is CASSQVRGRAKLASGNTIYF.

Of note for this clone: This sample includes further DNA sequences coding for the same CDR3. CDR3 DNA sequence: TGTGCCAGCAGTTTCCGGGGTGGCAATCAGCCCCAGCATTTT. Its translation: CASSFRGGNQPQHF. This sequence joins TRBV28 and TRBJ1-5, with D uncertain. Germline assignment: CDR1 MDHEN and CDR2 SYDVKM. The germline V and J ends were trimmed by 3 bases and 2 bases, with 8 bases remaining between them. The CDR3 is 14 residues long.